This T cell receptor beta chain was sequenced for a study of spatial heterogeneity in lung cancer. Time point here: sample taken at primary tumor resection. Unsorted samples of tumor, nontumor lung or frozen PBMC had their whole RNA sequenced. Using its own MiXCR run on the 5' RACE reads, TCRdb lists one record per CDR3 protein. Among about 8,600 distinct CDR3 sequences listed, approximately 4.9% were seen once. CDR1 is DFQATT and CDR2 is SNEGSKA in the germline V gene (reference sequence). Trimming shortened V by 0 bases and J by 1 base, and 9 bases separated the two germline ends. The CDR3 covers 14 residues. This clonotype is medium-sized (0.01 to 0.1%) by share.

The rearrangement links TRBV20-1 to TRBJ1-1; D is unclear. Material: PBMCs, obtained at surgery. This clonotype was sampled from a male donor with early-stage non-small cell lung cancer. The CDR3 is CSARDRVTNTEAFF. The DNA for the CDR3 is TGCAGTGCTAGAGATAGGGTGACGAACACTGAAGCTTTCTTT.